The rows below give T cell receptor beta chains drawn from one sample of a study of CD8 T cells in ankylosing spondylitis. TCRdb re-derived calls from the 5' RACE reads in MiXCR, one entry per CDR3 protein. The table has over 150,000 distinct CDR3 sequences, 15% to 20% seen once; the top ten hold roughly 4.5%. The sample consisted of blood, either unsorted or a sorted T cell fraction (not recorded which). The receptors stem from a male donor aged 5 to 30 with ankylosing spondylitis or in good health (not recorded which). Both conserved end residues are part of each CDR3. Each record gives: V gene, J gene, clone size, D gene, CDR3 protein, CDR3 DNA. The D gene is left open where the match is weak. Size values are once, few and many counts, or a class for expanded clones, and some rows have none.

TRBV25-1	TRBJ1-1	many	.	CASSESRGGTEAFF	TGTGCCAGCAGTGAAAGTCGGGGCGGCACTGAAGCTTTCTTT
TRBV11-2	TRBJ2-5	.	.	CASSFWRGETQYF	TGTGCCAGCAGCTTTTGGAGGGGAGAGACCCAGTACTTC
TRBV12-3/TRBV12-4	TRBJ2-1	many	.	CASRTGTLFGEQFF	TGTGCCAGCAGGACCGGGACTCTCTTCGGGGAGCAGTTCTTC
TRBV12-3/TRBV12-4	TRBJ2-3	many	TRBD2	CASTMGLAGSDTQYF	TGTGCCAGCACCATGGGACTAGCGGGATCAGATACGCAGTATTTT
TRBV19	TRBJ1-5	.	.	CASSISTNQPQHF	TGTGCCAGTAGTATATCCACGAATCAGCCCCAGCATTTT
TRBV14	TRBJ2-1	many	.	CASSQGGALPQFF	TGTGCCAGCAGCCAAGGGGGAGCCCTGCCCCAGTTCTTC
TRBV27	TRBJ2-5	.	.	CASRPIIRSPREAQYF	TGTGCCAGCAGACCCATTATCCGAAGCCCCCGAGAGGCCCAGTACTTC
TRBV28	TRBJ1-5	many	.	CASSLQAQPQHF	TGTGCCAGCAGTTTGCAGGCTCAGCCCCAGCATTTT
TRBV10-3	TRBJ2-3	many	.	CAISEGDTDTQYF	TGTGCCATCAGTGAAGGGGACACAGATACGCAGTATTTT
TRBV11-3	TRBJ2-1	many	TRBD2	CASSSRTSGSFGEQFF	TGTGCCAGCAGCTCACGGACTAGCGGGAGTTTTGGTGAGCAGTTCTTC
TRBV5-1	TRBJ2-5	many	.	CASSLAFQETQYF	TGCGCCAGCAGCTTGGCCTTCCAAGAGACCCAGTACTTC
TRBV9	TRBJ2-5	many	.	CASSVGISQETQYF	TGTGCCAGCAGCGTAGGAATATCCCAAGAGACCCAGTACTTC
TRBV5-4	TRBJ2-2	.	.	CASNLAGQNTGELFF	TGTGCCAGCAACCTCGCGGGACAGAACACCGGGGAGCTGTTTTTT
TRBV25-1	TRBJ2-5	many	.	CASSELSRRETQYF	TGTGCCAGCAGTGAATTGAGCAGAAGAGAGACCCAGTACTTC
TRBV3-1	TRBJ2-2	many	.	CASSQDRAANTGELFF	TGTGCCAGCAGCCAAGATAGGGCGGCGAACACCGGGGAGCTGTTTTTT
TRBV20-1	TRBJ2-7	many	TRBD2	CSAVSGREGEQYF	TGCAGTGCTGTTAGCGGGAGGGAGGGCGAGCAGTACTTC
TRBV29-1	TRBJ2-3	.	TRBD2	CSVDSGTSGTDTQYF	TGCAGCGTCGACTCCGGGACTAGCGGCACAGATACGCAGTATTTT
TRBV29-1	TRBJ2-2	few	TRBD2	CSVLTSGSTGELFF	TGCAGCGTCCTTACTAGCGGCAGCACCGGGGAGCTGTTTTTT
TRBV3-1	TRBJ2-1	many	TRBD1	CASSPRQGSGNEQFF	TGTGCCAGCAGCCCCAGACAGGGTTCGGGCAATGAGCAGTTCTTC
TRBV20-1	TRBJ1-5	many	.	CSATRGSGNQPQHF	TGCAGTGCTACCAGGGGATCGGGCAATCAGCCCCAGCATTTT
TRBV20-1	TRBJ2-1	.	TRBD2	CSASSPFSGRGDNEQFF	TGCAGTGCTAGCAGCCCTTTTAGCGGGAGAGGGGACAATGAGCAGTTCTTC
TRBV15	TRBJ2-3	few	.	CATTPSQSTDTQYF	TGTGCCACCACTCCGTCCCAATCCACAGATACGCAGTATTTT
TRBV5-1	TRBJ2-3	many	.	CASSMHTDTQYF	TGCGCCAGCAGCATGCACACAGATACGCAGTATTTT
TRBV10-3	TRBJ1-5	.	.	CAIRWDVNQPQHF	TGTGCCATCAGGTGGGACGTTAATCAGCCCCAGCATTTT
TRBV20-1	TRBJ2-2	many	TRBD2	CSARGLAGTGELFF	TGCAGTGCTAGGGGACTAGCGGGGACCGGGGAGCTGTTTTTT
TRBV28	TRBJ2-6	many	.	CASQNGGGGSGANVLTF	TGTGCCAGCCAAAATGGAGGGGGGGGAAGTGGGGCCAACGTCCTGACTTTC
TRBV2	TRBJ2-4	few	.	CASGPVGGAKNIQYF	TGTGCCAGCGGACCGGTGGGCGGAGCCAAAAACATTCAGTACTTC
TRBV19	TRBJ2-5	few	.	CASSIGGYQETQYF	TGTGCCAGTAGTATAGGCGGGTACCAAGAGACCCAGTACTTC
TRBV12-3/TRBV12-4	TRBJ1-1	many	TRBD1	CASSQRTGADTEAFF	TGTGCCAGCAGCCAGAGAACAGGGGCCGACACTGAAGCTTTCTTT
TRBV18	TRBJ1-1	.	.	CASSPGGSEAFF	TGTGCCAGCTCACCAGGGGGGTCTGAAGCTTTCTTT
TRBV19	TRBJ1-5	.	TRBD1	CASSIDAARGFRQPQHF	TGTGCCAGTAGTATAGATGCAGCCAGGGGGTTTCGTCAGCCCCAGCATTTT
TRBV7-9	TRBJ1-5	many	.	CASSPPGERNQPQHF	TGTGCCAGCAGCCCACCAGGGGAACGGAATCAGCCCCAGCATTTT
TRBV2	TRBJ2-3	many	TRBD2	CASKEMTSGTDTQYF	TGTGCCAGTAAAGAAATGACTAGCGGCACAGATACGCAGTATTTT
TRBV4-3	TRBJ2-7	many	.	CASSQGIAVNSYEQYF	TGCGCCAGCAGCCAGGGGATAGCGGTTAATTCCTACGAGCAGTACTTC
TRBV29-1	TRBJ1-5	many	.	CSVARDSNQPQHF	TGCAGCGTTGCCAGGGACAGCAATCAGCCCCAGCATTTT
TRBV11-1	TRBJ2-1	few	TRBD2	CASSSPLREGNEQFF	TGTGCCAGCAGCTCCCCCCTCCGGGAGGGGAATGAGCAGTTCTTC
TRBV3-1	TRBJ2-2	many	.	CASKIGSLAGELFF	TGTGCCAGCAAGATCGGGAGTTTGGCCGGGGAGCTGTTTTTT
TRBV29-1	TRBJ2-4	many	TRBD2	CSVVGGLAGGENIQYF	TGCAGCGTTGTTGGGGGCCTAGCGGGAGGGGAAAACATTCAGTACTTC
TRBV12-5	TRBJ2-1	many	.	CASGLVLDRTNNEQFF	TGTGCTAGTGGTTTGGTACTTGATCGGACGAACAATGAGCAGTTCTTC
TRBV29-1	TRBJ2-1	many	TRBD1	CSVEDEGQVIYNEQFF	TGCAGCGTTGAAGATGAGGGACAGGTTATCTACAATGAGCAGTTCTTC
TRBV7-9	TRBJ2-6	many	.	CASSKASGANVLTF	TGTGCCAGCAGCAAAGCGTCTGGGGCCAACGTCCTGACTTTC
TRBV28	TRBJ2-3	many	.	CASRGAGDTQYF	TGTGCGTCCCGGGGGGCCGGGGATACGCAGTATTTT
TRBV4-3	TRBJ2-7	many	TRBD1	CASSQDSTGEPYEQYF	TGCGCCAGCAGCCAAGATTCTACAGGGGAACCCTACGAGCAGTACTTC
TRBV7-2	TRBJ2-7	many	.	CASSTRPGASSAYEQYF	TGTGCCAGCAGCACCCGCCCAGGGGCTTCTTCCGCGTACGAGCAGTACTTC
TRBV4-1	TRBJ2-1	many	.	CASSQFSGINEQFF	TGCGCCAGCAGCCAATTCAGCGGTATCAATGAGCAGTTCTTC
TRBV2	TRBJ2-4	many	TRBD1	CASIPQSGQGNIQYF	TGTGCCAGCATTCCCCAATCGGGACAGGGGAACATTCAGTACTTC
TRBV20-1	TRBJ1-4	many	TRBD1	CSAPGQGNEKLFF	TGCAGTGCTCCCGGACAGGGGAATGAAAAACTGTTTTTT
TRBV12-3/TRBV12-4	TRBJ2-1	.	TRBD2	CASSLRSGRGDNEQFF	TGTGCCAGCAGTTTACGTAGCGGGAGGGGGGACAATGAGCAGTTCTTC
TRBV18	TRBJ1-1	few	TRBD1	CASSVRDRVLNTEAFF	TGTGCCAGCTCAGTCCGGGACAGGGTTCTTAACACTGAAGCTTTCTTT
TRBV5-1	TRBJ1-4	many	.	CASSATTGPNEKLFF	TGCGCCAGCAGCGCCACGACAGGACCTAATGAAAAACTGTTTTTT
TRBV7-8	TRBJ2-1	many	.	CASGRGISYNEQFF	TGTGCGTCTGGTCGGGGGATCTCCTACAATGAGCAGTTCTTC